This is a list of T cell receptor beta chains from one sample in a study of memory CD4+ T cells and cytomegalovirus serostatus. The repertoire was sequenced with immunoSEQ multiplex PCR; TCRdb's copy has only in-frame clones and lacks some. The sample records around 54,000 clones, around four fifths being singletons. The sample consisted of memory CD4+ T cells from blood. Receptor source: an adult in good health and CMV-seronegative. CDR3s include the opening cysteine and the closing phenylalanine or tryptophan. A D gene is named only where the DNA matches it firmly. Expanded clones are given a class, and other clones once, few, many or no size at all.

abundance	d_gene	j_gene	v_gene	CDR3aa	CDR3nt
-	TRBD2	TRBJ2-1	TRBV5-1	CASSFTSGKSPSEQFF	TGCGCCAGCAGCTTCACTAGCGGGAAGAGCCCTAGTGAGCAGTTCTTC
-	-	TRBJ2-5	TRBV5-5	CASSNPKLQETQYF	TGTGCCAGCAGCAACCCAAAGTTACAAGAGACCCAGTACTTC
once	-	TRBJ2-7	TRBV5-1	CASSGGPTLYEQYF	TGCGCCAGCAGTGGGGGGCCCACTCTCTACGAGCAGTACTTC
-	-	TRBJ2-1	TRBV25-1	CASSELVTRPYNEQFF	TGTGCCAGCAGTGAATTGGTGACACGACCTTACAATGAGCAGTTCTTC
-	-	TRBJ1-2	TRBV7-9	CASSFLDGLSYGYTF	TGTGCCAGCAGCTTCCTCGATGGGTTAAGCTATGGCTACACCTTC
-	TRBD1	TRBJ2-5	TRBV2	CASSPDRARETQYF	TGTGCCAGCAGCCCTGACAGGGCGCGAGAGACCCAGTACTTC
-	TRBD2	TRBJ2-3	TRBV11-3	CASSLDGTSGSENTQYF	TGTGCCAGCAGCTTAGATGGGACTAGCGGGAGTGAGAATACGCAGTATTTT
-	TRBD2	TRBJ2-2	TRBV2	CASIERELSGELFF	TGTGCCAGCATCGAGCGGGAGTTGTCTGGGGAGCTGTTTTTT
-	-	TRBJ2-1	TRBV7-6	CASSLAMESYNEQFF	TGTGCCAGCAGCTTAGCGATGGAATCCTACAATGAGCAGTTCTTC
-	-	TRBJ1-1	TRBV4-1	CASSQEDGPNTEAFF	TGCGCCAGCAGCCAAGAGGACGGACCGAACACTGAAGCTTTCTTT
-	TRBD2	TRBJ2-7	TRBV14	CASSQGLVAGKYEQYF	TGTGCCAGCAGCCAGGGCCTGGTAGCGGGAAAATACGAGCAGTACTTC
-	-	TRBJ2-7	TRBV6-5	CASTPGEAGTYEQYF	TGTGCCAGCACCCCCGGAGAGGCGGGAACCTACGAGCAGTACTTC
once	-	TRBJ2-2	TRBV11-1	CASSIPELTGELFF	TGTGCCAGCAGCATCCCGGAGCTAACCGGGGAGCTGTTTTTT
-	-	TRBJ1-1	TRBV18	CASSISRDGNTEAFF	TGTGCCAGCTCTATCTCCCGGGACGGGAACACTGAAGCTTTCTTT
-	-	TRBJ2-2	TRBV6-6	CASSYWHGTGELFF	TGTGCCAGCAGTTACTGGCACGGCACCGGGGAGCTGTTTTTT
-	-	TRBJ2-7	TRBV5-6	CASIRGTASEQYF	TGTGCCAGCATCCGCGGGACAGCAAGCGAGCAGTACTTC
-	-	TRBJ1-3	TRBV28	CASTGKGHSSGNTIYF	TGTGCCAGCACTGGGAAGGGACACAGCTCTGGAAACACCATATATTTT
once	-	TRBJ1-1	TRBV5-1	CASSLAGEPHTEAFF	TGCGCCAGCAGCTTGGCCGGGGAGCCTCACACTGAAGCTTTCTTT
few	TRBD2	TRBJ2-2	TRBV14	CASSQAGGPTGELFF	TGTGCCAGCAGCCAAGCGGGAGGGCCGACCGGGGAGCTGTTTTTT
-	-	TRBJ2-5	TRBV14	CASSRRGMETQYF	TGTGCCAGCAGTCGGAGGGGTATGGAGACCCAGTACTTC
-	-	TRBJ2-6	TRBV28	CASRYRDPRTWSGANVLTF	TGTGCCAGCAGATACAGGGACCCTCGGACGTGGTCTGGGGCCAACGTCCTGACTTTC
-	-	TRBJ1-1	TRBV28	CASSPPGVRTEAFF	TGTGCCAGCAGCCCCCCGGGGGTTCGCACTGAAGCTTTCTTT